The 27 T cell receptor beta chains below come from one sample, sequenced in a study of coeliac disease. Some clones are missing from TCRdb's copy, which holds only in-frame ones; the method was immunoSEQ multiplex PCR. Among 3,000 to 4,000 clones listed, around three quarters were seen once. The sequenced sample consisted of intraepithelial lymphocytes from the gut. These TCRs come from a young man with celiac disease on a gluten-free diet.

This chain uses TRBV11-2 with TRBJ2-3; weak D call: TRBD2 (5 bases). Deletions cut 3 bases from V and 1 base from J, with 14 bases between. The CDR3 runs 16 residues. CDR1 is SGHAT and CDR2 is FQNNGV in the germline V gene. CDR3 region: CASSFTRARGTDTQYF. The CDR3 DNA sequence: TGTGCCAGCAGCTTTACGAGGGCGCGGGGCACAGATACGCAGTATTTT.

The rearrangement uses TRBV5-4 and TRBJ2-7; D might be TRBD1 (5 bases). V lost 4 bases and J lost 0, with 11 bases in between. The CDR3 sequence is 14 residues long. Looked up from germline, CDR1 is SGHNT and CDR2 is YYREEE (reference sequence). The CDR3 region has the DNA TGTGCCAGCAGCCCCCAGGGATCCTCCTACGAGCAGTACTTC. This encodes CASSPQGSSYEQYF. Full variable domain (outside the CDR3, taken from reference TRBV5-4 and TRBJ2-7): ETGVTQSPTHLIKTRGQQVTLRCSSQSGHNTVSWYQQALGQGPQFIFQYYREEENGRGNFPPRFSGLQFPNYSSELNVNALELDDSALYLCASSPQGSSYEQYFGPGTRLTVT.

V is TRBV4-3 and J is TRBJ2-1; D is unclear. CDR1 is LGHNA and CDR2 is YSLEER in the germline V gene. The CDR3 loop spans 14 amino acids. The V end lost 0 bases, the J end lost 4 bases, and 7 bases lay between the germline ends. CDR3 nucleotide sequence: TGCGCCAGCAGCCAAGACTCAGGATACAATGAGCAGTTCTTC. Its protein product is CASSQDSGYNEQFF.

This chain uses TRBV4-2 with TRBJ1-5, with D uncertain. V was shortened by 0 bases and J by 4 bases, with 4 bases between the two germline ends. The CDR3 runs 13 residues. Per the germline V gene, CDR1 is LGHNA and CDR2 is YNFKEQ. The CDR3 DNA sequence: TGTGCCAGCAGCCAAGACGGGAATCAGCCCCAGCATTTT. Its translation: CASSQDGNQPQHF.

The chain recombines TRBV9 with TRBJ2-5; TRBD1 aligns across 9 bases. The CDR3 runs 16 residues. Germline CDR1 is SGDLS and CDR2 is YYNGEE. V was clipped by 3 bases and J by 5 bases; unmatched bases: 11. CDR3 region: CASSALTGGKGETQYF. The DNA of the CDR3 is TGTGCCAGCAGCGCCCTAACAGGGGGCAAGGGGGAGACCCAGTACTTC.

The gene calls are TRBV4-1 and TRBJ2-3; D remains ambiguous. Between the trimmed V and J ends, which lost 0 bases and 7 bases, there was a span of 8 bases. The length of the CDR3 is 13 residues. Germline V gene data show CDR1 as MGHRA and CDR2 as YSYEKL. This chain's CDR3 is CASSQETTYTQYF. CDR3 DNA sequence: TGCGCCAGCAGCCAAGAAACTACCTATACGCAGTATTTT.

J is TRBJ1-4 and V is TRBV4-1; TRBD1 might be the D (6 bases). Germline V gene data show CDR1 as MGHRA and CDR2 as YSYEKL. The CDR3 covers 18 residues. The V and J ends lost 4 bases and 4 bases respectively, with 22 bases between them. Here the CDR3 DNA reads TGCGCCAGCAGCCCTCATATTCTAACAGGGTGGGGTAATGAAAAACTGTTTTTT. Its translation is CASSPHILTGWGNEKLFF.

This chain uses TRBV12-5 with TRBJ2-1, with D possibly matching TRBD1 (5 bases). The CDR3 length is 12 residues. V gave up 4 bases and J gave up 7 bases, with 8 bases separating them. Germline lookup yields CDR1 LGHNT and CDR2 FRNRAP. CDR3 region: CASGSAGNEQFF. CDR3 DNA: TGTGCTAGTGGTTCGGCAGGGAATGAGCAGTTCTTC.

This clone has just a few counts. V is TRBV5-4 and J is TRBJ2-7; tentatively, D is TRBD2 (6 bases). The CDR3 has 15 residues. V lost 4 bases and J 2 bases, leaving 16 bases between the germline ends. Per the germline V gene, CDR1 is SGHNT and CDR2 is YYREEE (reference sequence). The DNA for the CDR3 is TGTGCCAGCAGCCACGGTGGGGGGAGAGCCTACGAGCAGTACTTC. Residues: CASSHGGGRAYEQYF.

This clone was seen only a few times. The chain joins TRBV11-2 to TRBJ2-1; D unresolved. This CDR3 is built from 14 residues. Germline V CDR1 and CDR2: SGHAT, FQNNGV. V lost 1 base and J 8 bases, leaving 12 bases between the germline ends. The chain's CDR3 is CASSLGPSGYEQFF. The CDR3 DNA sequence: TGTGCCAGCAGCTTAGGCCCCTCCGGGTATGAGCAGTTCTTC.

In its sample, this clone was seen a few times. The chain joins TRBV5-1 to TRBJ1-6; 9 bases agree with TRBD1. The CDR3 is 16 residues long. With V trimmed by 0 bases and J by 9 bases, 7 bases remained unmatched. CDR1 and CDR2 (germline): SGHRS, YFSETQ. The DNA for the CDR3 is TGCGCCAGCAGCTTGGAGACAGGGGGATTGAGTTCACCCCTCCACTTT. It is translated as CASSLETGGLSSPLHF.

The CDR3 sequence: CASSLDARGRVYEQYF. The CDR3 region has the DNA TGTGCCAGCAGCTTAGATGCTCGCGGGAGAGTCTACGAGCAGTACTTC. The chain combines TRBV11-2 with TRBJ2-7, with 7 nucleotides matching TRBD2. This CDR3 has 16 amino acids. Germline V gene sequence: CDR1 SGHAT, CDR2 FQNNGV. V lost 0 bases, J lost 3 bases, and 8 bases stayed unmatched.

This clone has a handful of counts. Germline is not matched at one junction end, which may reflect a read error. The chain is built from TRBV4-3 and TRBJ2-7; TRBD1 matches 9 bases. Germline values: CDR1 LGHNA, CDR2 YSLEER. The CDR3 is made up of 17 amino acids. This CDR3 reads CATSQSIKGQGRFQQYF. Written as DNA, the CDR3 is TGCGCCACCAGCCAATCGATTAAGGGACAGGGAAGGTTCCAGCAGTACTTC.

The V gene is TRBV5-1, the J gene TRBJ2-1; D unclear. Trimming removed 2 bases at V and 5 bases at J, with 8 bases between. The CDR3 totals 13 residues. CDR1 SGHRS and CDR2 YFSETQ come from the germline V gene. The CDR3 spells CASSLTIHNEQFF. The CDR3 DNA reads as TGCGCCAGCAGCTTAACAATCCACAATGAGCAGTTCTTC.

V gene TRBV5-1 combines with J gene TRBJ1-1; D might be TRBD1 (6 bases). Germline V CDR1 and CDR2: SGHRS, YFSETQ. The CDR3 length is 14 residues. Trimming left V 2 bases short and J 4 bases short, with 12 bases between. The CDR3 spells CASSLTGQGTEAFF. In DNA form, the CDR3 reads TGCGCCAGCAGCTTAACAGGGCAAGGCACTGAAGCTTTCTTT.

The chain combines TRBV28 with TRBJ1-5; 7 bases align to TRBD1. This CDR3 has 16 residues. The germline CDR1 and CDR2 sequences are MDHEN and SYDVKM. V gave up 2 bases and J gave up 10 bases; unmatched junction bases: 14. The DNA for the CDR3 is TGTGCCAGCAGTTTACATCGAGGGGGCGCAGGGTTACCCCAGCATTTT. Its translation is CASSLHRGGAGLPQHF.

The chain joins TRBV27 to TRBJ1-2; D gene uncertain. The ends were cut back, 6 bases at V and 0 bases at J, with 20 bases in the middle. Germline V gene lookup returns CDR1 MNHEY and CDR2 SMNVEV (reference sequence). The CDR3 is 17 amino acids. The CDR3 reads CASRPFIPPVPNYGYTF. The CDR3 DNA sequence: TGTGCCAGCAGGCCTTTTATACCTCCAGTACCTAACTATGGCTACACCTTC.

This clone was recorded once. The J gene is TRBJ2-7, the V gene TRBV7-2, with TRBD2 matching over 8 bases. Trimming at V came to 4 bases and at J to 0 bases, leaving 5 bases not matched to a gene. The germline V gene has CDR1 SGHTA and CDR2 FQGNSA. This CDR3 region has 15 residues. In nucleotides, the CDR3 is TGTGCCAGCAGCTCCTTTAGCGGGGCCTCCTACGAGCAGTACTTC. Encoded protein: CASSSFSGASYEQYF.

Regarding this clone: The sample holds other DNA sequences that translate to the same CDR3. V is TRBV19 and J is TRBJ2-2, with 9 nucleotides matching TRBD1. Germline V lookup: CDR1 LNHDA, CDR2 SQIVND (reference sequence). V lost 3 bases, J lost 4 bases, and 3 bases stayed unmatched. This CDR3 region has 15 residues. Here the CDR3 reads CASSIGQGPTGELFF. The CDR3, as DNA: TGTGCCAGTAGTATCGGACAGGGGCCCACCGGGGAGCTGTTTTTT.

V is TRBV20-1 and J is TRBJ2-7; TRBD1 matches at 7 bases. The V segment lost 6 bases and the J segment 4 bases; nucleotides outside the gene matches: 3. This CDR3 is 11 amino acids long. Germline V CDR1 and CDR2: DFQATT, SNEGSKA (reference sequence). CDR3 sequence reads: CSALQGYEQYF. In DNA form, the CDR3 reads TGCAGTGCGCTACAGGGGTACGAGCAGTACTTC.

This clone is judged large. The J gene is TRBJ1-2, the V gene TRBV5-6, with TRBD1 identical over 8 bases. Trimming took 2 bases from V and 4 from J; bases not matched to a gene: 4. Germline V lookup: CDR1 SGHDT, CDR2 YYEEEE. The CDR3 has 14 amino acids. CDR3 amino acids: CASSLQGGPYGYTF. DNA for the CDR3: TGTGCCAGCAGCTTACAGGGGGGGCCCTATGGCTACACCTTC. Complete variable domain (other parts from reference TRBV5-6 and TRBJ1-2): DAGVTQSPTHLIKTRGQQVTLRCSPKSGHDTVSWYQQALGQGPQFIFQYYEEEERQRGNFPDRFSGHQFPNYSSELNVNALLLGDSALYLCASSLQGGPYGYTFGSGTRLTVV.

A few counts support this clone. The V gene is TRBV5-4, the J gene TRBJ2-1; D might be TRBD1 (5 bases). V was shortened by 0 bases and J by 8 bases, with 12 bases between the two germline ends. The CDR3 has 14 amino acids. CDR1 SGHNT and CDR2 YYREEE come from the germline V gene (reference sequence). CDR3 bases: TGTGCCAGCAGCTTGGAACCGCAGGGCTATGAGCAGTTCTTC. Translating it yields CASSLEPQGYEQFF.

The chain joins TRBV19 to TRBJ2-2; 10 nucleotides agree with TRBD1. The CDR3 totals 14 residues. J lost 4 bases, V lost 7 bases, and 3 bases had no gene match. Germline V lookup: CDR1 LNHDA, CDR2 SQIVND (reference sequence). The CDR3 DNA follows: TGTGCCAGTATCCGGACAGGGGGCACCGGGGAGCTGTTTTTT. Its protein is CASIRTGGTGELFF.

A remark on this clone: Since no conserved phenylalanine or tryptophan closes the CDR3, a read error is the likely cause. CDR3 sequence reads: CASSLRTGGLAFL. The DNA for the CDR3 is TGCGCCAGCAGCTTGAGGACAGGGGGCTTGGCTTTCCTT. The chain couples TRBV5-1 to TRBJ1-1; 11 bases match TRBD1. The CDR3 has 13 residues. In germline, CDR1 is SGHRS, CDR2 YFSETQ. J was trimmed by 11 bases and V by 1 base; bases with no gene match: 4.

V and J are TRBV6-5 and TRBJ2-5; 8 bases are a match to TRBD2. This CDR3 has 14 residues. Germline CDR1 reads MNHEY; CDR2 reads SVGAGI. Unmatched junction bases numbered 6, after V lost 4 bases and J lost 5 bases. The CDR3 protein is CASSSPGLVETQYF. CDR3 sequence (DNA): TGTGCCAGCAGTTCACCGGGACTAGTGGAGACCCAGTACTTC.

This clone has only a few counts. CDR3 coding DNA: TGTGCCAGCTCAACCCAGCGGGGGGGATACAATGAGCAGTTCTTC. As protein: CASSTQRGGYNEQFF. The gene calls are TRBV18 and TRBJ2-1; 10 nucleotides line up with TRBD2. The V gene end was trimmed by 5 bases and the J gene end by 4 bases; junction bases not matched to a gene: 5. The CDR3 is 15 amino acids. CDR1 is KGHSH, CDR2 LQKENI, per germline.

CDR3 nucleotides: TGTGCCAGCAGCCCCCACGGGGAGCGGTTCTCCTACGAGCAGTACTTC. This encodes CASSPHGERFSYEQYF. The J gene is TRBJ2-7, the V gene TRBV7-3, with a weak D call TRBD2 (5 bases). The CDR3 consists of 16 residues. V lost 5 bases and J lost 0, with 17 bases in between. Germline CDR1 SGHTA, CDR2 FQGTGA.